These 27 T cell receptor beta chains originate from one sample sequenced in a study of T cells after yellow fever vaccination. TCRdb called the 5' RACE reads again in MiXCR, with one record for every CDR3 protein. The data show a few hundred thousand distinct CDR3 sequences, roughly 8.4% seen once. The input for sequencing was PBMCs, taken around 45 days after the first yellow fever vaccination. These receptors were collected from a man between 18 and 35 years old who received the YFV17D yellow fever vaccine.

This clonotype was picked up a small number of times. V and J are TRBV5-1 and TRBJ2-3; D tentatively fits TRBD1 or TRBD2 (5 bases each). CDR3 length: 14 residues. Trimming cost V 0 bases and J 6 bases, with 11 bases left between them. Germline V gene sequence: CDR1 SGHRS, CDR2 YFSETQ. CDR3 in amino acids: CASSLGGFSDTQYF. The CDR3, as DNA: TGCGCCAGCAGCTTGGGGGGGTTCTCCGATACGCAGTATTTT.

This clonotype was picked up a small number of times. The chain combines TRBV6-5 with TRBJ1-2; D remains ambiguous. Germline CDR1 MNHEY, CDR2 SVGAGI. CDR3 length: 14 residues. Deletions cut 3 bases from V and 5 bases from J, with 13 bases between. The CDR3 DNA reads TGTGCCAGCAGTTATAATCCCGGAAGTTATGGCTACACCTTC. Protein sequence: CASSYNPGSYGYTF.

J is TRBJ1-2 and V is TRBV4-1, with TRBD1 matching 7 bases. CDR3 length: 15 amino acids. CDR1 and CDR2 from the germline V gene are MGHRA and YSYEKL. The V gene end was trimmed by 8 bases and the J gene end by 4 bases; junction bases not matched to a gene: 13. Here the CDR3 DNA reads TGCGCCAGCTCCTCCCCCCTCGAGGGGGCCTATGGCTACACCTTC. This sequence encodes CASSSPLEGAYGYTF.

The genes are TRBV4-3 and TRBJ1-1; D is undetermined. This CDR3 region has 13 residues. V gave up 4 bases and J gave up 10 bases, with 16 bases separating them. Looked up from germline, CDR1 is LGHNA and CDR2 is YSLEER. The CDR3 sequence is CASSLQRADSAFF. In DNA form, the CDR3 reads TGCGCCAGCAGCCTTCAAAGGGCGGATTCAGCTTTCTTT.

In this sample, this clonotype turned up a few times. This chain joins TRBV20-1 and TRBJ1-6; D perhaps matches TRBD1 (5 bases). V was cut by 3 bases and J by 7 bases, with 10 bases left in between. Germline loops: CDR1 DFQATT, CDR2 SNEGSKA (reference sequence). This CDR3 is 13 amino acids long. This chain's CDR3 is CSASTGDNSPLHF. CDR3 nucleotide sequence: TGCAGTGCTAGTACAGGCGACAATTCACCCCTCCACTTT.

This clonotype was recorded a few times. The genes are TRBV5-1 and TRBJ1-1, with D possibly TRBD1 on 6 matching bases. V was cut by 2 bases and J by 1 base, with 12 bases left in between. This CDR3 comprises 15 residues. CDR1 and CDR2 from the germline V gene are SGHRS and YFSETQ. The CDR3 region has the DNA TGCGCCAGCAGCTTAACAGGGATGAAGAACACTGAAGCTTTCTTT. Protein product: CASSLTGMKNTEAFF.

This chain joins TRBV7-9 and TRBJ2-5, with no clear D. This CDR3 comprises 14 residues. Germline CDR1 reads SEHNR; CDR2 reads FQNEAQ (reference sequence). Between the trimmed V and J ends, which lost 4 bases and 0 bases, there was a span of 9 bases. CDR3 sequence: CASSSGPHQETQYF. The DNA for the CDR3 is TGTGCCAGCAGCTCAGGACCCCACCAAGAGACCCAGTACTTC.

This clonotype came up a few times. This chain links TRBV29-1 with TRBJ1-1; D ambiguous. CDR1 is SQVTM and CDR2 is ANQGSEA in the germline V gene. V was shortened by 4 bases and J by 3 bases, with 9 bases between the two germline ends. The CDR3 is made up of 12 amino acids. The CDR3 bases are TGCAGCGTTGGAATTCTGGACACTGAAGCTTTCTTT. Amino acid sequence: CSVGILDTEAFF.

In its sample, this clonotype was seen a few times. The V gene is TRBV7-9, the J gene TRBJ1-6; D possibly corresponds to TRBD1 (6 bases). This CDR3 contains 15 residues. Germline CDR1 is SEHNR and CDR2 is FQNEAQ (reference sequence). V was trimmed by 2 bases and J by 7 bases, leaving 12 bases between them. CDR3 region: CASSLRVQGNSPLHF. DNA of the CDR3: TGTGCCAGCAGCTTAAGGGTGCAGGGGAATTCACCCCTCCACTTT.

The chain employs TRBV27 and TRBJ2-4; D is undetermined. This CDR3 is built from 14 residues. Between the trimmed V and J ends, which lost 1 base and 6 bases, there was a span of 10 bases. Per the germline V gene, CDR1 is MNHEY and CDR2 is SMNVEV (reference sequence). The CDR3 bases are TGTGCCAGCAGTTTATTGGGTGTCGGAAACATTCAGTACTTC. Its protein is CASSLLGVGNIQYF.

This clonotype was counted a few times. The V gene is TRBV5-1, the J gene TRBJ2-7, with no clear D. The CDR3 spans 12 residues. CDR1 and CDR2 from the germline V gene are SGHRS and YFSETQ. Trimming removed 6 bases at V and 4 bases at J, with 11 bases between. The CDR3 coding sequence is TGCGCCAGCAACCCTTTGGGTTACGAGCAGTACTTC. Encoded protein: CASNPLGYEQYF.

This clonotype was counted only a few times. The chain joins TRBV6-2 or TRBV6-3 to TRBJ1-5; D gene ambiguous. Germline V gives CDR1 MNHEY, CDR2 SVGEGT. V gave up 7 bases and J gave up 5 bases, with 21 bases separating them. The CDR3 loop spans 16 amino acids. The CDR3 nucleotides are TGTGCCAGCACCCTTGCTGGCGGAATGGTGGATCAGCCCCAGCATTTT. It is translated as CASTLAGGMVDQPQHF.

This clonotype came up many times. The rearrangement uses TRBV10-3 and TRBJ2-3; TRBD1 matches 9 bases. This CDR3 is built from 14 residues. With 4 bases clipped from V and 5 bases from J, the junction kept 4 bases outside the gene matches. Per the germline V gene, CDR1 is ENHRY and CDR2 is SYGVKD. CDR3 sequence (DNA): TGTGCCATCAGTGGTACAGGGGGCGGAGATACGCAGTATTTT. It yields the protein CAISGTGGGDTQYF.

In its sample, this clonotype was seen a few times. The chain employs TRBV7-2 and TRBJ1-2, with 7 bases aligning to TRBD1. This CDR3 contains 14 residues. V shed 5 bases, J shed 9 bases, and the junction held 12 bases outside the gene matches. In germline, CDR1 is SGHTA, CDR2 FQGNSA. The CDR3: CASSPQTGRESYTF. For the CDR3, the DNA is TGTGCCAGCAGCCCGCAGACAGGGAGGGAGAGCTACACCTTC. Together with reference TRBV7-2 and TRBJ1-2, the CDR3 gives the full variable domain: GAGVSQSPSNKVTEKGKDVELRCDPISGHTALYWYRQSLGQGLEFLIYFQGNSAPDKSGLPSDRFSAERTGGSVSTLTIQRTQQEDSAVYLCASSPQTGRESYTFGSGTRLTVV.

A few counts support this clonotype. The CDR3 sequence is CASSQITGGDTEAFF. The CDR3 nucleotides read TGTGCCAGCAGCCAGATTACAGGGGGGGACACTGAAGCTTTCTTT. V is TRBV7-9 and J is TRBJ1-1, with TRBD1 matching 8 bases. V was pared by 5 bases and J by 3 bases, with 8 bases of the junction left unmatched. The germline V gene has CDR1 SEHNR and CDR2 FQNEAQ (reference sequence). CDR3 size: 15 residues.

This clonotype came up a few times. This chain connects TRBV7-2 to TRBJ2-7, with a possible D match to TRBD1 (5 bases). This CDR3 has 14 residues. Trimming removed 1 base at V and 2 bases at J, with 9 bases between. Germline CDR1 reads SGHTA; CDR2 reads FQGNSA. CDR3 sequence: CASSLGSGTYEQYF. CDR3 sequence (DNA): TGTGCCAGCAGCTTAGGTTCAGGGACCTACGAGCAGTACTTC.

This clonotype was detected a few times. This chain links TRBV11-2 with TRBJ2-5; D may be TRBD1 (6 bases). Trimming removed 1 base at V and 5 bases at J, with 14 bases between. Per germline, CDR1 SGHAT and CDR2 FQNNGV. The CDR3 is made up of 15 amino acids. CDR3 coding DNA: TGTGCCAGCAGCTTAGGTACCAGGGGTACCGAGACCCAGTACTTC. Amino acid sequence: CASSLGTRGTETQYF.

This clonotype came up a few times. The CDR3 here is CAWSARGIGAFF. CDR3 sequence (DNA): TGTGCCTGGAGTGCAAGGGGGATTGGGGCTTTCTTT. V gene TRBV30 combines with J gene TRBJ1-1, with D possibly matching TRBD1 (6 bases). Germline loops: CDR1 GTSNPN, CDR2 SVGIG (reference sequence). V was trimmed by 1 base and J by 11 bases, leaving 14 bases between them. This CDR3 has 12 residues.

V usage is TRBV7-2 and J usage is TRBJ2-4, with a tentative D call TRBD2 (6 bases). The germline V and J ends were trimmed by 2 bases and 0 bases, with 14 bases remaining between them. CDR1 and CDR2 (germline): SGHTA, FQGNSA. The CDR3 extends over 17 amino acids. The chain's CDR3 is CASSLTFGLLAKNIQYF. CDR3 DNA: TGTGCCAGCAGCTTAACTTTTGGACTACTAGCCAAAAACATTCAGTACTTC.

Only a few counts were recorded for this clonotype. The chain joins TRBV3-1 to TRBJ1-1; 7 bases are a match to TRBD1. J was trimmed by 5 bases and V by 4 bases; bases with no gene match: 10. CDR1 LGHDT and CDR2 YNNKEL come from the germline V gene (reference sequence). This CDR3 spans 15 amino acids. The DNA of the CDR3 is TGTGCCAGCAGCCGGACAGGCCCCGGTGGGACTGAAGCTTTCTTT. Translating it yields CASSRTGPGGTEAFF.

J is TRBJ1-2 and V is TRBV12-3 or TRBV12-4, with D possibly matching TRBD1 (6 bases). The CDR3 sequence is 13 residues long. With 5 bases removed from V and 6 bases from J, the gap between germline ends came to 13 bases. The chain's CDR3 is CASSLRTADGYTF. The CDR3 DNA sequence: TGTGCCAGCAGTCTCAGGACAGCCGATGGCTACACCTTC.

The sample holds a few counts of this clonotype. The chain carries TRBV4-3 and TRBJ2-2; D not resolved. Deletions cut 0 bases from V and 5 bases from J, with 10 bases between. This CDR3 has 15 residues. Germline assignment: CDR1 LGHNA and CDR2 YSLEER. In nucleotides, the CDR3 is TGCGCCAGCAGCCAAGATGAGGCCTCTACCGGGGAGCTGTTTTTT. Protein product: CASSQDEASTGELFF.

In nucleotides, the CDR3 is TGTGCCAGCAGTGAAGTCGCGGGGGCTGGGGGAACGCAGTATTTT. It specifies CASSEVAGAGGTQYF. The J gene is TRBJ2-3, the V gene TRBV6-1; D possibly corresponds to TRBD2 (7 bases). CDR3 length: 15 residues. The V gene lost 1 base and the J gene lost 9 bases, with 17 bases spanning the gap. The germline V gene has CDR1 MNHNS and CDR2 SASEGT.

The gene calls are TRBV7-2 and TRBJ1-4, with TRBD1 matching 7 bases. Germline lookup yields CDR1 SGHTA and CDR2 FQGNSA. This CDR3 spans 13 amino acids. The trim removed 5 bases at V and 5 bases at J, leaving 2 bases unmatched. The CDR3 DNA reads as TGTGCCAGCAGCCAGGGGGTGAATGAAAAACTGTTTTTT. Its translation: CASSQGVNEKLFF. The variable domain in full, with the rest retrieved from reference TRBV7-2 and TRBJ1-4, is GAGVSQSPSNKVTEKGKDVELRCDPISGHTALYWYRQSLGQGLEFLIYFQGNSAPDKSGLPSDRFSAERTGGSVSTLTIQRTQQEDSAVYLCASSQGVNEKLFFGSGTQLSVL.

This clonotype was counted between two and nine times. As DNA, the CDR3 is TGCAGCGTTATAGACAGGGGTAACACTGAAGCTTTCTTT. Amino acids: CSVIDRGNTEAFF. The chain carries TRBV29-1 and TRBJ1-1; 8 bases fit TRBD1. Germline-derived CDR1 and CDR2 are SQVTM and ANQGSEA. J gave up 2 bases and V 5 bases, and 4 bases lay outside the gene matches. This CDR3 is 13 amino acids long. Supplemented by reference TRBV29-1 and TRBJ1-1, the full variable domain reads SAVISQKPSRDICQRGTSLTIQCQVDSQVTMMFWYRQQPGQSLTLIATANQGSEATYESGFVIDKFPISRPNLTFSTLTVSNMSPEDSSIYLCSVIDRGNTEAFFGQGTRLTVV.

This clonotype was detected a few times. The chain uses TRBV20-1 and TRBJ1-5; 7 bases fit TRBD1. J was trimmed by 7 bases and V by 4 bases; bases with no gene match: 7. Germline V gene sequence: CDR1 DFQATT, CDR2 SNEGSKA (reference sequence). CDR3 size: 13 residues. CDR3 residues: CSATSGGEQPQHF. The CDR3 bases are TGCAGTGCTACATCAGGGGGGGAGCAGCCCCAGCATTTT.

In this sample, this clonotype turned up a few times. The J gene is TRBJ2-2, the V gene TRBV11-2; D call uncertain. Germline V lookup: CDR1 SGHAT, CDR2 FQNNGV. This CDR3 has 18 amino acids. Trimming stripped 3 bases from V and 2 bases from J, with 19 bases between. This CDR3 reads CASSFRLGRLGNTGELFF. As DNA, the CDR3 is TGTGCCAGCAGCTTCAGACTCGGGCGTCTGGGAAACACCGGGGAGCTGTTTTTT.